The rows below give T cell receptor beta chains drawn from one sample of a study of post-analysis software for immune sequencing data. TCRdb processed the PCR reads anew with MiXCR; each CDR3 protein has one entry. The sample yields 350,000 to 500,000 distinct CDR3 sequences, 39% seen once. Sequencing was carried out using blood. These TCRs come from a girl aged 2 to 9 with multiple sclerosis. CDR3s include the opening cysteine and the closing phenylalanine or tryptophan. Each record gives: J gene, V gene, clone size, D gene, CDR3 protein, CDR3 DNA. D genes are given only for firm matches. Not every row has a clone size; where given, it reads once, few, many or a size class.

j_gene: TRBJ2-2
v_gene: TRBV7-8
abundance: few
d_gene: NA
CDR3aa: CASSLPNTGELFF
CDR3nt: TGTGCCAGCAGCTTACCGAACACCGGGGAGCTGTTTTTT

j_gene: TRBJ2-1
v_gene: TRBV12-3/TRBV12-4
abundance: NA
d_gene: TRBD2
CDR3aa: CASTGSSGGVRFF
CDR3nt: TGTGCCAGCACCGGGTCTAGCGGGGGGGTTCGGTTCTTC

j_gene: TRBJ2-7
v_gene: TRBV6-4
abundance: few
d_gene: TRBD2
CDR3aa: CASSPNSGPYNEQYF
CDR3nt: TGTGCCAGCAGTCCCAATAGCGGGCCATACAATGAGCAGTACTTC

j_gene: TRBJ2-7
v_gene: TRBV20-1
abundance: few
d_gene: NA
CDR3aa: CSAGDSGAPRDEQYF
CDR3nt: TGCAGTGCTGGAGACTCCGGGGCCCCGCGGGACGAGCAGTACTTC

j_gene: TRBJ2-1
v_gene: TRBV29-1
abundance: few
d_gene: NA
CDR3aa: CSVEELGPWQFF
CDR3nt: TGCAGCGTTGAGGAGCTCGGACCCTGGCAGTTCTTC

j_gene: TRBJ1-2
v_gene: TRBV9
abundance: few
d_gene: NA
CDR3aa: CASSVGGARDYGYTF
CDR3nt: TGTGCCAGCAGCGTCGGGGGGGCGCGGGACTATGGCTACACCTTC

j_gene: TRBJ1-2
v_gene: TRBV5-1
abundance: few
d_gene: NA
CDR3aa: CASSLVSDSRYTF
CDR3nt: TGCGCCAGCAGTCTGGTGTCGGACAGCCGCTACACCTTC

j_gene: TRBJ2-4
v_gene: TRBV20-1
abundance: NA
d_gene: NA
CDR3aa: CSASLLKNIQYF
CDR3nt: TGCAGTGCTAGCCTTTTAAAAAACATTCAGTACTTC

j_gene: TRBJ2-1
v_gene: TRBV12-3/TRBV12-4
abundance: once
d_gene: NA
CDR3aa: CASSLGRFLSNEQFF
CDR3nt: TGTGCCAGCAGCTTGGGACGGTTCCTTAGCAATGAGCAGTTCTTC

j_gene: TRBJ1-2
v_gene: TRBV20-1
abundance: NA
d_gene: TRBD1
CDR3aa: CSAIRRDRDYGYTF
CDR3nt: TGCAGTGCTATCCGCCGGGACAGGGACTATGGCTACACCTTC